This paragraph reports one T cell receptor beta chain. The antigen is not known. The repertoire was sequenced with immunoSEQ multiplex PCR; TCRdb's copy has only in-frame clones and lacks some. The data hold tens of thousands of clones, with roughly 93% observed a single time. The source of the sample is a study of Tregs in tolerant kidney transplant recipients. Study-level results: Biological reproducibility was not directly addressed in this study. Tregs expanded with activated donor B cells seemed most donor-specific. For some patients, primers changed over time, blocking nucleotide-level comparison.

The nonmyeloablative bone marrow transplants came from related graft donors, with transient mixed chimerism. Thawed PBMCs were FACS-sorted into unstimulated CD4+CD25+CD127- regulatory T cells, CD4+CD25- non-regulatory cells, CD4 and CD8 cells. V lost 0 bases and J 4 bases, leaving 11 bases between the germline ends. The CDR3 length is 15 residues. CDR1 and CDR2 from the germline V gene are MNHEY and SVGAGI. The sequence was collected from a human patient who received a combined kidney and bone marrow transplant. Part of the T cell pool may stem from the graft donor. This sequence joins TRBV6-5 and TRBJ2-3; D may be TRBD1 (5 bases). This specimen consisted of CD4+ T cells from blood (PBMCs), obtained 12 months after the transplant. CDR3 in amino acids: CASSYSIGVADTQYF. The CDR3 nucleotides are TGTGCCAGCAGTTACTCGATAGGGGTCGCAGATACGCAGTATTTT.